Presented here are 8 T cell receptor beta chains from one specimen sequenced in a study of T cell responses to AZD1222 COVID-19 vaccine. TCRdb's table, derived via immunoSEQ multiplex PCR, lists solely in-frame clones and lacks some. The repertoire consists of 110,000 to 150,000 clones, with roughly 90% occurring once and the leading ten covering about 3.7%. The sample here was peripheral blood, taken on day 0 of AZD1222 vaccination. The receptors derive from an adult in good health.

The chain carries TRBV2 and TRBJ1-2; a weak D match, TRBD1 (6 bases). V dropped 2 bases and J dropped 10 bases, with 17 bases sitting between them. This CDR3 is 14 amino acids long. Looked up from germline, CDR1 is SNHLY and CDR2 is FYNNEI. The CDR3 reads CASSETWTAPLYTF. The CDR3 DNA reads TGTGCCAGCAGTGAAACATGGACAGCCCCGCTCTACACCTTC.

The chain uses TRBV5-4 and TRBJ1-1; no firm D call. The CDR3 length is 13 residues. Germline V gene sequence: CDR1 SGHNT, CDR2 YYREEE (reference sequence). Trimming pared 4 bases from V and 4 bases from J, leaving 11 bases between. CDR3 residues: CASSLQPGTEAFF. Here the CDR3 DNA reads TGTGCCAGCAGCCTTCAGCCAGGCACTGAAGCTTTCTTT.

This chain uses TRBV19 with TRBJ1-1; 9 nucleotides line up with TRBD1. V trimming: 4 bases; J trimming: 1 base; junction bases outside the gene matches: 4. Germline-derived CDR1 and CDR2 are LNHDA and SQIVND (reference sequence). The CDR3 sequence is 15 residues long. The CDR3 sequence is CASSRRGQGNTEAFF. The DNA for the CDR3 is TGTGCCAGTAGTAGGAGGGGACAGGGGAACACTGAAGCTTTCTTT.

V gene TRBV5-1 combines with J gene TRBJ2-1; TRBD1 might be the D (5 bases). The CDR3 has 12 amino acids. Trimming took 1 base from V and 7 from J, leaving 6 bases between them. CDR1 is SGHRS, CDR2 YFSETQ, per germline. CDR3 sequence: CASSLTGNEQFF. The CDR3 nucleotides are TGCGCCAGCAGCTTGACAGGAAATGAGCAGTTCTTC. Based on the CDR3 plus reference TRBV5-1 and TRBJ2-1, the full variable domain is KAGVTQTPRYLIKTRGQQVTLSCSPISGHRSVSWYQQTPGQGLQFLFEYFSETQRNKGNFPGRFSGRQFSNSRSEMNVSTLELGDSALYLCASSLTGNEQFFGPGTRLTVL.

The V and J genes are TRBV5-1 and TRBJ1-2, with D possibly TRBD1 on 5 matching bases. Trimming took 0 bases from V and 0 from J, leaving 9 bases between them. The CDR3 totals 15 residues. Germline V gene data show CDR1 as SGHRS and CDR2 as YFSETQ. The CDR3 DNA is TGCGCCAGCAGCTTGGGCCCGGGGGCTAACTATGGCTACACCTTC. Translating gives CASSLGPGANYGYTF.

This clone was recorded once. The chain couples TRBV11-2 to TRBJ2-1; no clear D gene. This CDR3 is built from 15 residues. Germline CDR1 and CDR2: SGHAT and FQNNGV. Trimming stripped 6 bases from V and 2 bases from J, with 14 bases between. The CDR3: CASRSEDQPYNEQFF. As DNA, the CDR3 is TGTGCCAGCAGGAGCGAAGACCAGCCCTACAATGAGCAGTTCTTC.

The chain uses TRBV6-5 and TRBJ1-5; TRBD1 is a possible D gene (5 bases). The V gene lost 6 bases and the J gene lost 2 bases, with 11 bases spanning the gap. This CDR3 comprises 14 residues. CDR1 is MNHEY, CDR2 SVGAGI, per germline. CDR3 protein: CASRKDNRNQPQHF. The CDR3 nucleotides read TGTGCCAGCAGAAAGGACAACCGCAATCAGCCCCAGCATTTT.

CDR3 in amino acids: CASSPLAGGWTGELFF. In DNA, the CDR3 is TGTGCCAGCAGCCCCTTAGCGGGAGGTTGGACCGGGGAGCTGTTTTTT. The gene calls are TRBV9 and TRBJ2-2, with 10 bases aligning to TRBD2. This CDR3 is 16 amino acids long. V dropped 4 bases and J dropped 5; count of bases not matched to a gene: 8. Germline V gene data show CDR1 as SGDLS and CDR2 as YYNGEE.